A selection of T cell receptor beta chains follows, all from one sample in a study of OX40 agonist ivuxolimab in advanced cancers. Clones were read by immunoSEQ multiplex PCR, and TCRdb kept only the in-frame ones, dropping some. The sample lists 50,000 or so clones, around 86% occurring once. The material was CD4+ or CD8+ T cells sorted from blood, obtained in a trial of the OX40 agonist ivuxolimab. The receptors here all came from an adult with an advanced solid tumor such as melanoma, head and neck, liver or kidney cancer. CDR3s include the opening cysteine and the closing phenylalanine or tryptophan. D genes are given only for firm matches. Clone size, where shown, is once, few, many, or a class for clones that have expanded.

.,TRBV30,once,TRBJ1-2,CAWALDPSNYGYTF,TGTGCCTGGGCCCTCGATCCATCTAACTATGGCTACACCTTC
.,TRBV27,.,TRBJ1-1,CASSLVRATEAFF,TGTGCCAGCAGTTTAGTCAGGGCCACTGAAGCTTTCTTT
TRBD2,TRBV11-2,.,TRBJ2-5,CASSTILAGRQETQYF,TGTGCCAGCAGCACAATACTAGCGGGGCGCCAAGAGACCCAGTACTTC
TRBD1,TRBV7-2,.,TRBJ2-7,CASSSLGQGLTGEQYF,TGTGCCAGCAGCTCCCTAGGACAGGGACTTACAGGCGAGCAGTACTTC
TRBD2,TRBV10-3,.,TRBJ2-2,CAISESTGLAGMATGELFF,TGTGCCATCAGTGAGTCAACAGGACTAGCGGGGATGGCCACCGGGGAGCTGTTTTTT
.,TRBV28,.,TRBJ1-4,CATRGSSNEKLFF,TGTGCCACCCGGGGGTCCTCAAATGAAAAACTGTTTTTT
TRBD2,TRBV5-1,.,TRBJ2-7,CASSLRGGYEQYF,TGCGCCAGCAGCTTGCGGGGGGGCTACGAGCAGTACTTC
.,TRBV19,.,TRBJ2-5,CASSDSGALQETQYF,TGTGCCAGTAGCGATTCAGGGGCGCTCCAAGAGACCCAGTACTTC
TRBD2,TRBV5-8,.,TRBJ2-1,CASSSGTMKGEQFF,TGTGCCAGCAGCTCCGGGACTATGAAAGGCGAGCAGTTCTTC
.,TRBV4-1,.,TRBJ2-5,CASSQRLPDSETQYF,TGCGCCAGCAGCCAAAGATTGCCTGACTCAGAGACCCAGTACTTC
.,TRBV10-3,.,TRBJ2-5,CAISDPLRGPQETQYF,TGTGCCATCAGTGACCCCCTGCGGGGGCCCCAAGAGACCCAGTACTTC
TRBD1,TRBV11-3,.,TRBJ2-1,CASSGQVAYYEQFF,TGTGCCAGCAGTGGACAGGTGGCTTACTATGAGCAGTTCTTC
.,TRBV11-2,.,TRBJ2-1,CASSFTDDNEQFF,TGTGCCAGCAGCTTCACAGACGACAATGAGCAGTTCTTC
.,TRBV1,.,TRBJ1-1,CTSGPWTGLKGTEAFF,TGCACCAGCGGCCCCTGGACAGGTTTAAAGGGGACTGAAGCTTTCTTT
.,TRBV18,.,TRBJ1-6,CASSPGRDGSPLHF,TGTGCCAGCTCACCTGGCAGGGACGGTTCACCCCTCCACTTT
.,TRBV28,.,TRBJ1-1,CASSTPVYTEAFF,TGTGCCAGCAGTACGCCGGTTTACACTGAAGCTTTCTTT
.,TRBV28,.,TRBJ2-1,CASSVNPGRTPYNEQFF,TGTGCCAGCAGTGTTAACCCAGGGAGAACCCCATACAATGAGCAGTTCTTC
TRBD1,TRBV6-5,.,TRBJ1-1,CASSSGGEVPEAFF,TGTGCCAGCAGTTCAGGGGGCGAGGTCCCCGAAGCTTTCTTT
TRBD1,TRBV5-1,.,TRBJ2-7,CASSETGQGDYEQYF,TGCGCCAGCAGCGAGACGGGACAGGGGGACTACGAGCAGTACTTC
.,TRBV5-1,.,TRBJ1-2,CASSPRANYGYTF,TGCGCCAGCAGCCCGAGGGCTAACTATGGCTACACCTTC
.,TRBV15,.,TRBJ2-4,CATSRGEGGLNIQYF,TGTGCCACCAGCAGAGGCGAAGGGGGATTAAACATTCAGTACTTC
TRBD2,TRBV11-2,.,TRBJ2-1,CASRDASGGANEQFF,TGTGCCAGCAGGGATGCTAGCGGGGGGGCCAATGAGCAGTTCTTC
TRBD1,TRBV9,.,TRBJ2-1,CASSVTGGSAYNEQFF,TGTGCCAGCAGCGTCACAGGGGGCTCCGCCTACAATGAGCAGTTCTTC
.,TRBV11-2,once,TRBJ1-1,CASSLVGDTEAFF,TGTGCCAGCAGCTTAGTGGGGGACACTGAAGCTTTCTTT
.,TRBV10-2,.,TRBJ1-5,CASRKTGSDSNQPQHF,TGCGCCAGCAGAAAAACAGGGTCTGATAGCAATCAGCCCCAGCATTTT
TRBD1,TRBV28,once,TRBJ1-3,CASNNRGAGNTIYF,TGTGCCAGCAATAACAGGGGGGCTGGAAACACCATATATTTT
.,TRBV27,.,TRBJ2-1,CASSPRYIAVNEQFF,TGTGCCAGCAGTCCCCGTTACATAGCTGTCAATGAGCAGTTCTTC
TRBD1,TRBV6-1,.,TRBJ1-2,CASTPGQGGNYGYTF,TGTGCCAGCACCCCGGGACAGGGAGGTAACTATGGCTACACCTTC
.,TRBV10-1,.,TRBJ1-5,CASRAEGTPGDSNQPQHF,TGCGCCAGCAGGGCGGAGGGGACACCAGGGGATAGCAATCAGCCCCAGCATTTT
.,TRBV2,medium-sized,TRBJ1-2,CASSGTQGALYGYTF,TGTGCCAGCAGTGGGACACAGGGCGCCCTTTATGGCTACACCTTC
.,TRBV7-2,.,TRBJ1-2,CASSLRTANYGYTF,TGTGCCAGCAGCCTGAGGACCGCTAACTATGGCTACACCTTC
.,TRBV28,.,TRBJ2-1,CASSFPGEAIDNEQFF,TGTGCCAGCAGTTTCCCGGGGGAGGCTATTGACAATGAGCAGTTCTTC
.,TRBV28,.,TRBJ1-5,CASSPPYTLNQPQHF,TGTGCCAGCAGTCCACCTTACACCCTGAATCAGCCCCAGCATTTT
TRBD2,TRBV4-3,.,TRBJ2-2,CASSPSPGTSGGTGELFF,TGCGCCAGCAGCCCTAGTCCCGGGACTAGCGGGGGTACCGGGGAGCTGTTTTTT
TRBD2,TRBV19,.,TRBJ2-5,CASEGGGGTQYF,TGTGCCAGCGAAGGTGGGGGGGGGACCCAGTACTTC
.,TRBV19,.,TRBJ2-7,CASSPPDSLNYEQYF,TGTGCCAGTAGTCCCCCGGACTCCTTGAACTACGAGCAGTACTTC
TRBD1,TRBV7-2,.,TRBJ1-2,CASSSGQGVGYTF,TGTGCCAGCAGCTCCGGACAGGGGGTTGGCTACACCTTC
.,TRBV28,.,TRBJ1-3,CASSSTRDRANTIYF,TGTGCCAGCAGTTCAACTCGGGATAGAGCAAACACCATATATTTT
.,TRBV6-6,.,TRBJ2-7,CASSSKLAGGEQYF,TGTGCCAGCAGTTCCAAACTGGCGGGCGGCGAGCAGTACTTC
.,TRBV4-2,.,TRBJ1-6,CASSQEVPGVSSYNSPLHF,TGTGCCAGCAGCCAAGAGGTCCCAGGGGTAAGCTCCTATAATTCACCCCTCCACTTT
TRBD2,TRBV19,.,TRBJ2-7,CASSRDYGYEQYF,TGTGCCAGTAGTCGGGACTACGGGTACGAGCAGTACTTC
.,TRBV9,.,TRBJ2-1,CASSVDGAEQFF,TGTGCCAGCAGCGTAGATGGGGCCGAGCAGTTCTTC
.,TRBV11-3,once,TRBJ2-7,CASSLQGNEQYF,TGTGCCAGCAGCTTACAGGGCAACGAGCAGTACTTC